One and the same sample provided the 6 T cell receptor beta chains below, sequenced in a study of blood T cell repertoires in COVID-19 (dated by TCRdb to the early 2020s). The library was prepared using the immunoSEQ multiplex PCR assay. Here the immuneACCESS table is served through TCRdb, limited to in-frame sequences with V and J called. Missing clones are a known gap in these copies; in checked studies unresolved V genes cover under half, and the rest lacks a known reason. Within this sample are 150,000 or so clones, with roughly 82% of them counted one time only. The leading ten clones occupy around 7% of the sample. The sample comprised peripheral blood. All receptors come from a woman between 40 and 55 years old with COVID-19, enrolled during active disease.

This rearrangement joins TRBV5-1 to TRBJ2-1; 16 bases agree with TRBD2. CDR1 SGHRS and CDR2 YFSETQ come from the germline V gene. The CDR3 has 23 residues. V lost 6 bases to trimming and J lost 2 bases; unmatched junction nucleotides: 23. The CDR3 sequence is CASIAGNRGSPGLAGGTYNEQFF. The CDR3 nucleotides are TGCGCCAGCATTGCAGGGAACAGGGGATCTCCGGGACTAGCGGGAGGGACCTACAATGAGCAGTTCTTC.

The chain couples TRBV10-3 to TRBJ1-1; 8 nucleotides match TRBD1. The CDR3 covers 14 residues. Trimming at V came to 10 bases and at J to 5 bases, leaving 12 bases not matched to a gene. Germline CDR1 reads ENHRY; CDR2 reads SYGVKD. CDR3 coding DNA: TGTGCCACCGCGGCTGGAACAGGGGGTACTGAAGCTTTCTTT. The encoded protein is CATAAGTGGTEAFF.

Points on this clone: Within the sample, other DNA sequences also encode this same CDR3. The chain joins TRBV20-1 to TRBJ1-1; D not certain. Germline lookup yields CDR1 DFQATT and CDR2 SNEGSKA (reference sequence). The CDR3 is 11 amino acids. The V end was cut by 2 bases, the J end by 6 bases, with 7 bases between. The CDR3 bases are TGCAGTGCTAGACGCGGGGCTGAAGCTTTCTTT. It translates to CSARRGAEAFF.

This clone appeared a single time. J is TRBJ2-1 and V is TRBV9; weak D call: TRBD2 (5 bases). Germline V CDR1 and CDR2: SGDLS, YYNGEE. CDR3 length: 19 residues. V was cut by 0 bases and J by 3 bases, with 22 bases left in between. The CDR3 region is CASSVAVGRTPGDYNEQFF. The CDR3 DNA reads as TGTGCCAGCAGCGTAGCAGTTGGGAGAACTCCTGGCGACTACAATGAGCAGTTCTTC.

V is TRBV5-6 and J is TRBJ2-4; no reliable D call. CDR3 size: 14 residues. Trimming took 2 bases from V and 7 from J, leaving 13 bases between them. The germline V gene encodes CDR1 SGHDT and CDR2 YYEEEE. The CDR3 region is CASSFYSEENIQYF. The DNA of the CDR3 is TGTGCCAGCAGCTTTTATTCCGAGGAGAACATTCAGTACTTC.

This chain uses TRBV7-2 with TRBJ2-5, with 9 bases lining up with TRBD2. Germline lookup yields CDR1 SGHTA and CDR2 FQGNSA. J lost 9 bases, V lost 1 base, and 9 bases had no gene match. The CDR3 runs to 15 residues. The CDR3 bases are TGTGCCAGCAGCTTAGTTGGGTCTAGCGGGGTCTCCCAGTACTTC. Translation gives CASSLVGSSGVSQYF.